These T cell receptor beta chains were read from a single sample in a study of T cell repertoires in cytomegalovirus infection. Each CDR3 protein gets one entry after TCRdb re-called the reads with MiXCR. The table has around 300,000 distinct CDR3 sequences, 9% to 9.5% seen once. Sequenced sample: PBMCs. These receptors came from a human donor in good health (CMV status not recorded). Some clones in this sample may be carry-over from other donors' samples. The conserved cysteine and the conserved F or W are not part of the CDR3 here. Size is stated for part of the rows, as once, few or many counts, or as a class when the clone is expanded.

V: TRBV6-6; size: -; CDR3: ASSLDRTSNQPQH
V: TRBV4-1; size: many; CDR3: ASSQARGGNEQF
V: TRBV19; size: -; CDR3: GSAQGVADTQY
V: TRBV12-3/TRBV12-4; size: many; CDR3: ASSPLGASYQKLF
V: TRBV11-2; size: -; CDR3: ASSLGSKYNEQF
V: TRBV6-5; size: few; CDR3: ASSPSEGHSSYEQY
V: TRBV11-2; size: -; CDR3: ASSPGRTRGEAF
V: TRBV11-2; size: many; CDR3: ASSRIGPGELF
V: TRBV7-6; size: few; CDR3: ASRRDSPREF
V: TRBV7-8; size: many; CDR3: ASNPTGSAYNEQF
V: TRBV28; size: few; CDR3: ASSPRGGEETQY
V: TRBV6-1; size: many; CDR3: ASSGGRGGAINEQF
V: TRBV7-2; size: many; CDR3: ASSLDRGSGDTQY
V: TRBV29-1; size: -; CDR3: SFGWGLDEKLF
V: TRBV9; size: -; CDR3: ASSVGAGGFDEQY
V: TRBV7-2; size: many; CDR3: ASSLQGTNYGYT
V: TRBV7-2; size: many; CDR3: ASSAWTSIDTQY
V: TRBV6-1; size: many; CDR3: ASSEVRGGEQY
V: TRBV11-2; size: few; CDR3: ASSPPGGGPTDTQY
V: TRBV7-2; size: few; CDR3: ASSSGGAVGGYEQY
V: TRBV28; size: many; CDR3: ASSAGGSYEQY
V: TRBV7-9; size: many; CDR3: ASSSRTSTDTQY
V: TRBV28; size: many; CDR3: ASSLTARNQPQH
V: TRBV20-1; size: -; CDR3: SARDYPGVSNIQY
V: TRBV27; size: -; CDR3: ASSLDLADEQY
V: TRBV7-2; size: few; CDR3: ASSFGLAGGREQF
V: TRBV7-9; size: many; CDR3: ASSYVPGLTVGEQF
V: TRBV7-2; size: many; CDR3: ASSLDWGTEAF
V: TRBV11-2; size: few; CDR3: ASSMGTGRQETQY
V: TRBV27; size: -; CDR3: ASSAQGLLWEQY
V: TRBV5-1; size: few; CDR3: ASSLAEVYEQY
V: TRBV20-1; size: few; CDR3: SAHPGGSGGIETQY
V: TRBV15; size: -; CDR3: ATSSRGVARPQH
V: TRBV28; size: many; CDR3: ASISGRASGYT
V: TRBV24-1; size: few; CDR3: ATSGPGTSEDEQY
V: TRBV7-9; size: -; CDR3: ASSLGSRANGYT
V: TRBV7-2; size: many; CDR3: ASSTRTGQGQPQH
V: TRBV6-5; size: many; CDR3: ASSYDRRGTQY
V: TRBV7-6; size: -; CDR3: ASSLALPPTGELF
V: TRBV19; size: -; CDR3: ASSSGTTYEQY
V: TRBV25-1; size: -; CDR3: ASSEWEDQPQH
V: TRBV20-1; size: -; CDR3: SATGTSGILSYEQY
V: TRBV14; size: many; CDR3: ASSQLAGGFSYNEQF
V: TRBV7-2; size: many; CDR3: ASREGQYSNQPQH
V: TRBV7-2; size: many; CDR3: ASSGQTNYGYT
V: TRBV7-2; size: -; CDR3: ASSLVPASSYNSPLH
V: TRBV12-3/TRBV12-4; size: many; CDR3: ASRTSLSGNTIY
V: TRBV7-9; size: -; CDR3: ASSPLGGGLTDTRY
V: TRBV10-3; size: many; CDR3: AITSGASTDTQY
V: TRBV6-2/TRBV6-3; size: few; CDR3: ASTPTGRSYEQY
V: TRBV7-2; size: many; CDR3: ASSLQANTEAF
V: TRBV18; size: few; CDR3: ASSPAFLKQETQY
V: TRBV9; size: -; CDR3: ASSVGSSYGEQY
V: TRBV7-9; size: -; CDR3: ASSSRAGRQETQY
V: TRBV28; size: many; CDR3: ASSGGGQGADTQY